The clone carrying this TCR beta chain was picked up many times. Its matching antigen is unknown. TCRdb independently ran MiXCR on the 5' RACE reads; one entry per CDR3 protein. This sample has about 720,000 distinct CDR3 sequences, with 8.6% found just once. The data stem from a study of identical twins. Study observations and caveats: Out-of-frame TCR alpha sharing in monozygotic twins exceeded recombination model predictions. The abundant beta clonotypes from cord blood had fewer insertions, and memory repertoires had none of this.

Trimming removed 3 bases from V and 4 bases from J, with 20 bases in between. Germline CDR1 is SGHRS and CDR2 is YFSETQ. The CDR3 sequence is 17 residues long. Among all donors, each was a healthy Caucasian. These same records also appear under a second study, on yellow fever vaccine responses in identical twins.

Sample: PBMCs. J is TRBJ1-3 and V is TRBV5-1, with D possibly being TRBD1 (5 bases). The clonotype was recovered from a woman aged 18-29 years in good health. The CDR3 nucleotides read TGCGCCAGCAGCTCGGGCGATGTGAGGGGCCTCGGAAACACCATATATTTT. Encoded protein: CASSSGDVRGLGNTIYF. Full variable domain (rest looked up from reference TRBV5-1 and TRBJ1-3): KAGVTQTPRYLIKTRGQQVTLSCSPISGHRSVSWYQQTPGQGLQFLFEYFSETQRNKGNFPGRFSGRQFSNSRSEMNVSTLELGDSALYLCASSSGDVRGLGNTIYFGEGSWLTVV.